Sequencing of this T cell receptor beta chain was carried out in a study of T cell repertoires in cytomegalovirus infection. Study-wide background: Matching HLA type and CMV infection were both indicated by public TCR beta signatures. Whole-study results and caveats: Carriers of CMV and the relevant HLA type were discriminated by public TCR beta frequency. In two of eight donors, the top clonotype was HLA-C-restricted CMV-specific.

TCRdb re-called the reads with MiXCR, one entry per CDR3 protein. The table has 150,000 or so distinct CDR3 sequences, around 20% seen once. Trimming removed 3 bases from V and 10 bases from J, with 13 bases in between. The CDR3 runs 13 residues. Remarks on this clonotype: Its antigen remains unidentified.

This chain connects TRBV12-3 or TRBV12-4 to TRBJ1-5, with D possibly matching TRBD1 (5 bases). The sequence was obtained from a human donor in good health (CMV status not recorded). Some clones in this sample may be carry-over from other donors' samples. The sequenced sample was PBMCs. The CDR3 protein is CASSLGDDIPQHF. The CDR3 DNA follows: TGTGCCAGCAGTTTGGGGGATGACATTCCCCAGCATTTT.